These 24 T cell receptor beta chains came from one sample sequenced in a study of early T cells in non-severe SARS-CoV-2 infection. One entry per CDR3 protein results from TCRdb running MiXCR on the 5' RACE reads. Of roughly 28,000 distinct CDR3 sequences detected, 4.5% to 6% appear once; the ten largest clones hold roughly 0.87%. Sequencing was carried out using whole blood. The source of these receptors is an adult who was a healthcare worker with PCR-confirmed SARS-CoV-2 infection or an uninfected control (not recorded which).

In its sample, this clonotype was seen many times. The CDR3 DNA reads TGTGCCAGCAGTTACCTGGAAACGGGGGTGTACGGGAACACTGAAGCTTTCTTT. Translating it yields CASSYLETGVYGNTEAFF. The V gene is TRBV6-2 or TRBV6-3, the J gene TRBJ1-1; D possibly corresponds to TRBD1 (5 bases). The CDR3 is 18 residues long. Trimming shortened V by 2 bases and J by 1 base, and 20 bases separated the two germline ends. Germline V gives CDR1 MNHEY, CDR2 SVGEGT.

V and J are TRBV14 and TRBJ2-5; D is unresolved. This CDR3 region has 15 residues. V gave up 0 bases and J gave up 3 bases, with 11 bases separating them. Germline CDR1 and CDR2: SGHDN and FVKESK. The CDR3 sequence is CASSQEKLAEETQYF. The CDR3 bases are TGTGCCAGCAGCCAAGAAAAGTTGGCTGAAGAGACCCAGTACTTC.

The table lists this clonotype with many counts. J is TRBJ1-2 and V is TRBV29-1, with 10 positions matching TRBD1. The CDR3 sequence is 13 residues long. Germline values: CDR1 SQVTM, CDR2 ANQGSEA. J gave up 5 bases and V 6 bases, and 6 bases lay outside the gene matches. The CDR3 coding sequence is TGCAGCGTCAGGACAGGGGGGAGTTATGGCTACACCTTC. It yields the protein CSVRTGGSYGYTF.

This chain joins TRBV25-1 and TRBJ2-7; TRBD1 agrees at 7 bases. Looked up from germline, CDR1 is MGHDK and CDR2 is SYGVNS. The CDR3 runs to 13 residues. V lost 7 bases, J lost 3 bases, and 6 bases stayed unmatched. CDR3 DNA sequence: TGTGCCAGCACAGGGGACAGAAACTACGAGCAGTACTTC. Translated, it gives CASTGDRNYEQYF.

This clonotype was seen at least ten times. The rearrangement links TRBV2 to TRBJ2-1; TRBD2 matches 8 bases. CDR3 size: 13 residues. CDR1 and CDR2 from the germline V gene are SNHLY and FYNNEI. V lost 8 bases and J lost 7; bases outside the gene matches: 7. CDR3 loop: CASSRGGRNEQFF. CDR3 in DNA: TGTGCCAGCTCCCGGGGGGGCCGAAATGAGCAGTTCTTC.

In its sample, this clonotype was seen many times. V gene TRBV12-3 or TRBV12-4 combines with J gene TRBJ2-1, with 7 bases lining up with TRBD1. The CDR3 has 13 amino acids. Germline trimming cut 3 bases from V and 6 bases from J; bases unmatched to any gene: 2. The CDR3 DNA follows: TGTGCCAGCAGTTTGGGACAGCGCAATGAGCAGTTCTTC. This translates into CASSLGQRNEQFF.

This clonotype has ten or more counts. The gene calls are TRBV19 and TRBJ2-1; D might be TRBD1 (5 bases). Germline assignment: CDR1 LNHDA and CDR2 SQIVND (reference sequence). The CDR3 loop spans 15 amino acids. The ends were cut back, 5 bases at V and 3 bases at J, with 14 bases in the middle. For the CDR3, the DNA is TGTGCCAGTAGTCAAACACAGACAGACTACAATGAGCAGTTCTTC. Translation gives CASSQTQTDYNEQFF.

This clonotype was observed many times. The V and J genes are TRBV6-5 and TRBJ1-5; D uncertain. CDR1 is MNHEY and CDR2 is SVGAGI in the germline V gene. V was clipped by 4 bases and J by 6 bases, with 10 bases between them. This CDR3 region has 13 residues. The CDR3 coding sequence is TGTGCCAGCAGTTTCGGGATATCTCAGCCCCAGCATTTT. Translating gives CASSFGISQPQHF.

The chain has TRBV6-6 and TRBJ2-7; either TRBD1 or TRBD2 may fit D (5 bases each). Germline values: CDR1 MNHNY, CDR2 SVGAGI (reference sequence). Between the trimmed V and J ends, which lost 0 bases and 6 bases, there was a span of 15 bases. The CDR3 runs 15 residues. As DNA, the CDR3 is TGTGCCAGCAGTTACTCTGCAGGGAGACGGAGCGAGCAGTACTTC. Its translation is CASSYSAGRRSEQYF.

In its sample, this clonotype was seen many times. The chain recombines TRBV20-1 with TRBJ2-7; unclear D gene. CDR3 length equals 11 residues. The V end lost 2 bases, the J end lost 2 bases, and 4 bases lay between the germline ends. The V gene's germline CDR1 is DFQATT and CDR2 SNEGSKA (reference sequence). CDR3 residues: CSARLAYEQYF. Written as DNA, the CDR3 is TGCAGTGCTAGACTGGCCTACGAGCAGTACTTC.

In its sample, this clonotype is medium-sized (0.01 to 0.1%). This rearrangement joins TRBV27 to TRBJ2-3, with D unresolved. V was pared by 4 bases and J by 0 bases, with 5 bases between. The CDR3 loop spans 13 amino acids. Germline lookup yields CDR1 MNHEY and CDR2 SMNVEV (reference sequence). The chain's CDR3 is CASSWGSTDTQYF. For the CDR3, the DNA is TGTGCCAGCAGTTGGGGAAGCACAGATACGCAGTATTTT.

The chain links TRBV27 to TRBJ1-1; the D gene is possibly TRBD1 (5 bases). The V gene's germline CDR1 is MNHEY and CDR2 SMNVEV (reference sequence). Trimming pared 5 bases from V and 2 bases from J, leaving 9 bases between. The CDR3 totals 13 residues. Written as DNA, the CDR3 is TGTGCCAGCAGTCGGGGGATAAACACTGAAGCTTTCTTT. Its translation: CASSRGINTEAFF.

About this clonotype: Since a much larger clone is just one base distant, this may be a read error. The chain links TRBV28 to TRBJ1-1, with 7 nucleotides matching TRBD1. This CDR3 spans 13 amino acids. Germline V CDR1 and CDR2: MDHEN, SYDVKM. The junction had 13 bases not matched to a gene; V was cut back by 11 bases and J by 7 bases. The CDR3 DNA sequence: TGTGCCTGCACCAGAGGGACAGTGAATGAAGCTTTCTTT. As protein: CACTRGTVNEAFF.

This clonotype occurred many times. The chain is built from TRBV5-5 and TRBJ2-2; D might be TRBD1 (6 bases). V lost 5 bases and J lost 6, with 11 bases in between. The CDR3 has 13 residues. The germline V gene has CDR1 SGHKS and CDR2 YYEKEE (reference sequence). The CDR3 bases are TGTGCCAGCAGGCTAGGGGGATCCGGGGAGCTGTTTTTT. It codes for CASRLGGSGELFF.

This clonotype was detected many times. The gene calls are TRBV29-1 and TRBJ2-6; D unclear. The CDR3 is made up of 15 amino acids. Trimming took 4 bases from V and 0 from J, leaving 10 bases between them. The V gene's germline CDR1 is SQVTM and CDR2 ANQGSEA. CDR3 coding DNA: TGCAGCGTTGCCCCTCTCAGCTCTGGGGCCAACGTCCTGACTTTC. This encodes CSVAPLSSGANVLTF.

This clonotype was counted at least ten times. This rearrangement joins TRBV28 to TRBJ1-1; the D gene is possibly TRBD1 (5 bases). This CDR3 has 15 residues. V lost 1 base to trimming and J lost 1 base, with 10 bases between them. Germline V gene lookup returns CDR1 MDHEN and CDR2 SYDVKM. The CDR3 reads CASSLSSRANTEAFF. The DNA of the CDR3 is TGTGCCAGCAGTTTATCCAGCAGGGCGAACACTGAAGCTTTCTTT.

This clonotype appeared many times. The rearrangement uses TRBV6-5 and TRBJ2-7; D perhaps matches TRBD2 (5 bases). Trimming took off 6 bases at V and 7 bases at J, with 16 bases between the two ends. This CDR3 region has 13 residues. The V gene's germline CDR1 is MNHEY and CDR2 SVGAGI. The CDR3 here is CASSPARDREQYF. CDR3 nucleotide sequence: TGTGCCAGCAGCCCCGCCCGGGATAGGGAGCAGTACTTC.

This clonotype came up many times. The V call is TRBV20-1, the J call TRBJ2-4, with 8 bases lining up with TRBD1. This CDR3 comprises 14 residues. The germline V gene encodes CDR1 DFQATT and CDR2 SNEGSKA (reference sequence). The V and J ends lost 5 bases and 3 bases, in that order; junction bases with no gene match: 6. The DNA for the CDR3 is TGCAGTGCTGTCCCAGGGGGCGTCAAAAACATTCAGTACTTC. This sequence encodes CSAVPGGVKNIQYF.

This clonotype was recorded at least ten times. The CDR3 DNA sequence: TGTGCCAGCAGTCTCCACCGGGCCCTTCGGGAGGAGCCCCTCCACTTT. The encoded protein is CASSLHRALREEPLHF. This sequence joins TRBV28 and TRBJ1-6; D is unclear. Trimming cost V 5 bases and J 13 bases, with 24 bases left between them. This CDR3 is built from 16 residues. Germline V gene sequence: CDR1 MDHEN, CDR2 SYDVKM. Full variable domain (rest looked up from reference TRBV28 and TRBJ1-6): DVKVTQSSRYLVKRTGEKVFLECVQDMDHENMFWYRQDPGLGLRLIYFSYDVKMKEKGDIPEGYSVSREKKERFSLILESASTNQTSMYLCASSLHRALREEPLHFGNGTRLTVT.

The sample holds a few counts of this clonotype. This chain uses TRBV7-9 with TRBJ2-1; D may be TRBD1 or TRBD2 (5 bases each). This CDR3 is built from 13 residues. V was trimmed by 4 bases and J by 10 bases, leaving 14 bases between them. Germline lookup yields CDR1 SEHNR and CDR2 FQNEAQ (reference sequence). This CDR3 is CASSSKGPEEQFF. The DNA for the CDR3 is TGTGCCAGCAGCTCAAAGGGACCAGAGGAGCAGTTCTTC.

This clonotype was found many times. This chain connects TRBV11-2 to TRBJ1-1; 7 bases line up with TRBD1. This CDR3 has 18 residues. Trimming took 3 bases from V and 0 from J; bases not matched to a gene: 13. Germline CDR1 and CDR2: SGHAT and FQNNGV. Here the CDR3 reads CASSLKQGGLPMNTEAFF. DNA for the CDR3: TGTGCCAGCAGCTTGAAGCAAGGGGGCCTCCCTATGAACACTGAAGCTTTCTTT.

This clonotype was seen a few times. This chain links TRBV28 with TRBJ1-5; D is uncertain. Trimming shortened V by 7 bases and J by 5 bases, and 6 bases separated the two germline ends. Germline V gene data show CDR1 as MDHEN and CDR2 as SYDVKM. The CDR3 is made up of 11 amino acids. In DNA form, the CDR3 reads TGTGCCAGCAATGGAGATCAGCCCCAGCATTTT. Protein: CASNGDQPQHF.

Many counts were recorded for this clonotype. The chain recombines TRBV20-1 with TRBJ2-7; 8 positions agree with TRBD2. CDR1 and CDR2 from the germline V gene are DFQATT and SNEGSKA (reference sequence). The CDR3 consists of 14 residues. The V gene end was trimmed by 0 bases and the J gene end by 2 bases; junction bases not matched to a gene: 3. DNA of the CDR3: TGCAGTGCTAGAGAGAGCGGGAGACCCTACGAGCAGTACTTC. Translation gives CSARESGRPYEQYF.

This clonotype was counted many times. V usage is TRBV20-1 and J usage is TRBJ2-7, with D possibly being TRBD1 or TRBD2 (6 bases each). The V gene's germline CDR1 is DFQATT and CDR2 SNEGSKA (reference sequence). The CDR3 consists of 15 residues. Between the trimmed V and J ends, which lost 2 bases and 4 bases, there was a span of 18 bases. The CDR3 spells CSARWVRGGIYEQYF. CDR3 sequence (DNA): TGCAGTGCTAGATGGGTCAGGGGAGGAATATACGAGCAGTACTTC.